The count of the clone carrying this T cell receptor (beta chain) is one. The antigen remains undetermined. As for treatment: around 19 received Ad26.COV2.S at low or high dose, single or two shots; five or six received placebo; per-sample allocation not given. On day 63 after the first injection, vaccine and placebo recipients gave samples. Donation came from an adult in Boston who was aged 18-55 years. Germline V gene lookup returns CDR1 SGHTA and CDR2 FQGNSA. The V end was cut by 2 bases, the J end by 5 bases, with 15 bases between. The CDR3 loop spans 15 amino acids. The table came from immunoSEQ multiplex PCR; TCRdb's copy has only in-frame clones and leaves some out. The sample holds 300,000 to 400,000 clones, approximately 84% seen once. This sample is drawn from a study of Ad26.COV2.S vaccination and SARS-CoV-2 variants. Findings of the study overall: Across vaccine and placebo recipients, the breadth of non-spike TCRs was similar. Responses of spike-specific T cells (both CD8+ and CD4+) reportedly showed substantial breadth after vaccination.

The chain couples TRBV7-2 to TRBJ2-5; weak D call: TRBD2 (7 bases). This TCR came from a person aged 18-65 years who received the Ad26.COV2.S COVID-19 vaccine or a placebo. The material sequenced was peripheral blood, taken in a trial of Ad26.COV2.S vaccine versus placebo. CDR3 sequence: CASSLRRGAGETQYF. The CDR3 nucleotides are TGTGCCAGCAGCTTAAGACGGGGGGCCGGGGAGACCCAGTACTTC.